This T cell receptor (beta chain) was profiled in a study of shared clonotypes between healthy human individuals. Libraries were prepared by immunoSEQ multiplex PCR; TCRdb keeps only in-frame clonotypes and omits some of them. The data show 950,000 to 1,100,000 clones, approximately 68% seen once. The CDR3 spans 13 residues. Germline CDR1 is MNHEY and CDR2 is SVGAGI. Trimming took off 7 bases at V and 9 bases at J, with 13 bases between the two ends. This clone was found a few times. Sequenced sample: memory CD4+ T cells sorted from blood. Indicated subset: CD45RA-negative fraction. The receptor was isolated from a man younger than 35 in good health. The J gene is TRBJ1-6, the V gene TRBV6-5; no firm D call. CDR3 sequence (DNA): TGTGCCAGCACCACCGTTAGGAGTTCACCCCTCCACTTT. Amino acids: CASTTVRSSPLHF.